This T cell receptor beta chain was found in a study of blood T cell repertoires in COVID-19. Study background: Nucleic acid was either cDNA or gDNA, and it came from T cells, B-cell-depleted T cells, or PBMCs.

The study recruited people aged about 18 to 95 years across about 25 US areas. Libraries were prepared by immunoSEQ multiplex PCR; TCRdb keeps only in-frame clonotypes and omits some of them. The data contain over 150,000 clones, about nine tenths of them singletons. Material for sequencing was PBMCs or T cells enriched from blood (not recorded which). This TCR came from a woman aged 18-29 years who had recovered from COVID-19.

The CDR3 loop reads CASSPEGDTGFAFF. The CDR3 DNA reads as TGTGCCAGCAGCCCCGAGGGAGATACAGGGTTCGCTTTCTTT. The J gene is TRBJ1-1, the V gene TRBV5-4; a possible D gene is TRBD1 (6 bases). Germline V gene data show CDR1 as SGHNT and CDR2 as YYREEE (reference sequence). Deletions cut 4 bases from V and 11 bases from J, with 21 bases between. This CDR3 is built from 14 residues.